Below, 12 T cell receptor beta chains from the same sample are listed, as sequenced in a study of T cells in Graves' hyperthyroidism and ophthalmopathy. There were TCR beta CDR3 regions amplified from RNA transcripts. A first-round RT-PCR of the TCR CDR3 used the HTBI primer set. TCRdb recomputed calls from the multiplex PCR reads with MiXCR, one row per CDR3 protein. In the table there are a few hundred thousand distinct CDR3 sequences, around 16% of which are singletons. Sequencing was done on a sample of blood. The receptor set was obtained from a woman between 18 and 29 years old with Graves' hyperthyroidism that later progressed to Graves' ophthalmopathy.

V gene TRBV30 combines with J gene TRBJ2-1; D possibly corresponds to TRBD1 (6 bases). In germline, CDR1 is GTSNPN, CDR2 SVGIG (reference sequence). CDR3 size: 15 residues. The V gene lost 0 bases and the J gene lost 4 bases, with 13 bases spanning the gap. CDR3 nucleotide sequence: TGTGCCTGGAGTGTACTGGCGAGGGGGTACAATGAGCAGTTCTTC. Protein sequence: CAWSVLARGYNEQFF.

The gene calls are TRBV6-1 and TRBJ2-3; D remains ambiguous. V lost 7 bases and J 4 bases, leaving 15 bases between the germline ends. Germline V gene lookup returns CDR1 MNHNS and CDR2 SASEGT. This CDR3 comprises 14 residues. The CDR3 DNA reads TGTGCCAGCAATCGCAAGGGTTCGGCAGATACGCAGTATTTT. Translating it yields CASNRKGSADTQYF.

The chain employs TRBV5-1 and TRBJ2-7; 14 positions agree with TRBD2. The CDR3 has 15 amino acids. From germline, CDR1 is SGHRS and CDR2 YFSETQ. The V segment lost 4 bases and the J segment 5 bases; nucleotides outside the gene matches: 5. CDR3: CASSEGLAGVDEQYF. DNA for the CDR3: TGCGCCAGCAGCGAGGGACTAGCGGGAGTTGACGAGCAGTACTTC.

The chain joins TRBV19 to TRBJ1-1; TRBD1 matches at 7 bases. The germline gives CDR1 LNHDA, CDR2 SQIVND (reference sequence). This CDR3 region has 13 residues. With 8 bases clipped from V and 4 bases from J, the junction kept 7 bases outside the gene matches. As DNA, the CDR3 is TGTGCCAGTGTCATAGGGGGCGGCACTGAAGCTTTCTTT. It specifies CASVIGGGTEAFF.

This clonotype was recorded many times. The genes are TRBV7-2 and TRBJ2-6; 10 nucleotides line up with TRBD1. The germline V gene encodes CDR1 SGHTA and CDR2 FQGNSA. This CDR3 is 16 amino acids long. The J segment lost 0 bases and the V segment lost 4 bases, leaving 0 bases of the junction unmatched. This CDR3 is CASSWTGGSGANVLTF. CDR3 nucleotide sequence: TGTGCCAGCAGCTGGACAGGGGGCTCTGGGGCCAACGTCCTGACTTTC. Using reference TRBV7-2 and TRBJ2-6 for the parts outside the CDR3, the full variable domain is GAGVSQSPSNKVTEKGKDVELRCDPISGHTALYWYRQSLGQGLEFLIYFQGNSAPDKSGLPSDRFSAERTGGSVSTLTIQRTQQEDSAVYLCASSWTGGSGANVLTFGAGSRLTVL.

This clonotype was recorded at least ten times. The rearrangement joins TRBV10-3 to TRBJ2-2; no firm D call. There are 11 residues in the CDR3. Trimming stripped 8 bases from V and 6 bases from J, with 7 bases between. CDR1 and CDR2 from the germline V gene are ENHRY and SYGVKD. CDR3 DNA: TGTGCCATCCGAAGAGCCGGGGAGCTGTTTTTT. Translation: CAIRRAGELFF.

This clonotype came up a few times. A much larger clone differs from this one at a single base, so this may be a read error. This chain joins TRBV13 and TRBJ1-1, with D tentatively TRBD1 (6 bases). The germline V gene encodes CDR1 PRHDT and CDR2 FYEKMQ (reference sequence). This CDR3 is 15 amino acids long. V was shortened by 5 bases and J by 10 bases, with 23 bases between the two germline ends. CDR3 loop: CASSELQGWEGGAFF. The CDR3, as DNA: TGTGCCAGCAGCGAACTACAGGGATGGGAGGGTGGAGCTTTCTTT.

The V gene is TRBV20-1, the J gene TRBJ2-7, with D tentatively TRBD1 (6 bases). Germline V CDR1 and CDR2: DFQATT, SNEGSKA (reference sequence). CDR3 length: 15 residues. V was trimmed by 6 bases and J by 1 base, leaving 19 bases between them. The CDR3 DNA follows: TGCAGTGCCCTAAGTGGCAGGGGTGGTTCCTACGAGCAGTACTTC. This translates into CSALSGRGGSYEQYF.

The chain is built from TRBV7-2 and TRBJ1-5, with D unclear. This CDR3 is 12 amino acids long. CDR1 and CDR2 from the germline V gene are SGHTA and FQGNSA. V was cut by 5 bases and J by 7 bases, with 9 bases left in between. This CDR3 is CASSTPGQPQHF. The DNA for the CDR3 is TGTGCCAGCAGCACCCCGGGACAGCCCCAGCATTTT.

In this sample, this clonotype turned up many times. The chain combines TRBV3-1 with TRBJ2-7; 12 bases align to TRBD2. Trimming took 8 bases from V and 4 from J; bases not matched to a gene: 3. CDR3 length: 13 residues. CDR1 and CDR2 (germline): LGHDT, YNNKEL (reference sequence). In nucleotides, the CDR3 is TGTGCCAGCGGCGGGACTAGCGGGTACGAGCAGTACTTC. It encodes CASGGTSGYEQYF.

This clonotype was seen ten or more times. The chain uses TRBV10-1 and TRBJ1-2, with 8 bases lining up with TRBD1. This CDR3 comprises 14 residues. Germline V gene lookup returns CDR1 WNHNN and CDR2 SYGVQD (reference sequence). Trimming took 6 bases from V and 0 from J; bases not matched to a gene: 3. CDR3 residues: CASRSTGANYGYTF. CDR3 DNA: TGCGCCAGCAGATCGACAGGGGCTAACTATGGCTACACCTTC.

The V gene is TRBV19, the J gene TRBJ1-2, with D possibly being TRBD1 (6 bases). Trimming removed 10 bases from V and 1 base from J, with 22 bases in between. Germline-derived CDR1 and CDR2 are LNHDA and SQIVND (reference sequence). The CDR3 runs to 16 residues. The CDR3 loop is CATKRQELPYNYGYTF. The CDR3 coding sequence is TGTGCCACCAAGAGACAGGAACTCCCCTATAACTATGGCTACACCTTC.